These 17 T cell receptor beta chains share one sample of origin, sequenced in a study of T cells expressing NK-cell markers (TCRdb year 2020). Libraries were made using 5' RACE. Sequencing instrument: Illumina HiSeq 2000. The reads went through TCRdb reprocessing, and each CDR3 protein sequence gets one entry with no DNA. The sample table records around 180,000 distinct CDR3 sequences. Around 20% of the sample rests with the top ten. Sequencing used blood T cells: a sorted CD56 or NKG2C T cell subset, CD4+ or CD8+ T cells, or bulk PBMC T cells (not recorded which). The receptors shown here come from a man aged 18 to 70 in good health.

The chain uses TRBV29-1 and TRBJ2-7. CDR3 length: 14 residues. CDR1 is SQVTM and CDR2 is ANQGSEA in the germline V gene. The chain's CDR3 is CSVVPAGYSYEQYF.

The gene calls are TRBV28 and TRBJ1-6; TCRdb's assignment of TRBD1 cannot be checked, as there is no DNA. The CDR3 sequence is 18 residues long. Germline V lookup: CDR1 MDHEN, CDR2 SYDVKM. CDR3 in amino acids: CASSSRSVGGYYNSPLHF.

The rearrangement links TRBV25-1 to TRBJ1-2. The CDR3 sequence is 18 residues long. Germline CDR1 MGHDK, CDR2 SYGVNS. CDR3 sequence: CASSEIRAGLGTNYGYTF.

The V and J genes are TRBV12-3 or TRBV12-4 and TRBJ2-1; TCRdb names TRBD2, which stays unverified in the absence of DNA. The CDR3 loop spans 14 amino acids. CDR3 sequence reads: CASSNLAGYNEQFF.

This chain uses TRBV27 with TRBJ1-5; TCRdb's D call of TRBD1 is untestable without DNA. Germline V gives CDR1 MNHEY, CDR2 SMNVEV (reference sequence). The CDR3 covers 16 residues. This CDR3 reads CASSYRGVSGRQPQHF.

The chain carries TRBV19 and TRBJ2-1. Germline V lookup: CDR1 LNHDA, CDR2 SQIVND (reference sequence). The CDR3 has 15 residues. The CDR3 loop is CASSIHVSSYNEQFF.

This chain uses TRBV21-1 with TRBJ2-1. TRBV21-1 counts as a pseudogene. This CDR3 region has 18 residues. CDR3 loop: CASSKELWDGFSDDEQFF.

The chain combines TRBV30 with TRBJ2-7. CDR1 GTSNPN and CDR2 SVGIG come from the germline V gene (reference sequence). The CDR3 length is 12 residues. The CDR3 protein is CAWDDKAYEQYF. Complete variable domain (other parts from reference TRBV30 and TRBJ2-7): SQTIHQWPATLVQPVGSPLSLECTVEGTSNPNLYWYRQAAGRGLQLLFYSVGIGQISSEVPQNLSASRPQDRQFILSSKKLLLSDSGFYLCAWDDKAYEQYFGPGTRLTVT.

The V call is TRBV11-2, the J call TRBJ2-4; TCRdb picks TRBD1, but there is no DNA to check that call. Looked up from germline, CDR1 is SGHAT and CDR2 is FQNNGV. This CDR3 spans 16 amino acids. CDR3 residues: CASGPGQSIAKNIQYF.

This sequence joins TRBV5-6 and TRBJ2-7; absent DNA, TCRdb's TRBD2 call cannot be checked. This CDR3 contains 16 residues. CDR1 is SGHDT and CDR2 is YYEEEE in the germline V gene. CDR3 amino acids: CASSPRWQQSAYEQYF.

J is TRBJ1-5 and V is TRBV11-3. CDR3 size: 15 residues. Germline V gene data show CDR1 as SGHNT and CDR2 as YENEEA. CDR3 region: CASSLVPSSNQPQHF.

The rearrangement joins TRBV4-2 to TRBJ1-1. Germline V gene sequence: CDR1 LGHNA, CDR2 YNFKEQ. The CDR3 runs to 16 residues. CDR3 loop: CASSQEEGWMNTEAFF.

This sequence joins TRBV5-1 and TRBJ2-1; checking the TCRdb D call of TRBD1 is not possible without DNA. CDR1 and CDR2 (germline): SGHRS, YFSETQ. CDR3 length: 17 residues. The CDR3 sequence is CASSLNYLGGGEDEQFF. The complete variable domain, with remaining parts taken from reference TRBV5-1 and TRBJ2-1, reads KAGVTQTPRYLIKTRGQQVTLSCSPISGHRSVSWYQQTPGQGLQFLFEYFSETQRNKGNFPGRFSGRQFSNSRSEMNVSTLELGDSALYLCASSLNYLGGGEDEQFFGPGTRLTVL.

The genes are TRBV6-4 and TRBJ2-1; TCRdb proposes TRBD1, but this gene call is untestable without DNA. The CDR3 totals 17 residues. Germline V gene sequence: CDR1 MRHNA, CDR2 SNTAGT. CDR3 in amino acids: CASSVGEADRSYNEQFF.

The V and J genes are TRBV5-4 and TRBJ2-1. Germline assignment: CDR1 SGHNT and CDR2 YYREEE (reference sequence). The CDR3 runs to 13 residues. The CDR3 loop reads CASSLITVNEQFF.

The CDR3 spells CASSQERGQGDEQFF. The chain employs TRBV14 and TRBJ2-1; TCRdb outputs TRBD1, but without DNA this stays unchecked. CDR1 SGHDN and CDR2 FVKESK come from the germline V gene. The CDR3 totals 15 residues.

The V and J genes are TRBV30 and TRBJ2-3. CDR3 length equals 13 residues. Germline assignment: CDR1 GTSNPN and CDR2 SVGIG (reference sequence). CDR3: CAWTNAVWDTQYF.